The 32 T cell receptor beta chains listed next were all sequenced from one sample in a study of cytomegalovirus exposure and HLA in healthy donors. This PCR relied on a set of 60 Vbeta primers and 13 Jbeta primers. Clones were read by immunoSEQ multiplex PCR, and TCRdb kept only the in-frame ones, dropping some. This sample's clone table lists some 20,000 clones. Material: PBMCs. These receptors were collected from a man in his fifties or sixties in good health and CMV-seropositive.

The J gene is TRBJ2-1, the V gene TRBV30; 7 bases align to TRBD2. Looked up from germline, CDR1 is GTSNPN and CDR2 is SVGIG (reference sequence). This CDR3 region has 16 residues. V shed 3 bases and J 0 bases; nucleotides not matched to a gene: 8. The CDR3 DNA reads TGTGCCTGGAGGGGGGGGGAGCCAGGCTCCTACAATGAGCAGTTCTTC. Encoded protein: CAWRGGEPGSYNEQFF.

The CDR3 region has the DNA TGTGCCAGCAGCCCCAGCGGACTAGCGGGACATGAGCAGTTCTTC. The encoded protein is CASSPSGLAGHEQFF. This chain connects TRBV6-1 to TRBJ2-1, with 12 bases aligning to TRBD2. The germline V gene encodes CDR1 MNHNS and CDR2 SASEGT. The CDR3 is made up of 15 amino acids. Trimming at V came to 6 bases and at J to 8 bases, leaving 8 bases not matched to a gene.

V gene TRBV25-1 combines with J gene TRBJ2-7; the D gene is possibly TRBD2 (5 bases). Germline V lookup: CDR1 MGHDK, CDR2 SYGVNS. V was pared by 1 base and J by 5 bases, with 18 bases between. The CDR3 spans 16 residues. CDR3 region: CASSESDESGRHEQYF. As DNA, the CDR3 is TGTGCCAGCAGTGAATCGGATGAGAGCGGCCGCCACGAGCAGTACTTC.

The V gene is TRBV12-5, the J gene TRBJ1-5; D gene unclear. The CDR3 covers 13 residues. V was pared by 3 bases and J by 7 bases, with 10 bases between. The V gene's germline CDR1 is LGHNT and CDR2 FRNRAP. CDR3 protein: CASGFEAKQPQHF. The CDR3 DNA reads TGTGCTAGTGGTTTTGAGGCAAAACAGCCCCAGCATTTT. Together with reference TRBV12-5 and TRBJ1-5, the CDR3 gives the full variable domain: DARVTQTPRHKVTEMGQEVTMRCQPILGHNTVFWYRQTMMQGLELLAYFRNRAPLDDSGMPKDRFSAEMPDATLATLKIQPSEPRDSAVYFCASGFEAKQPQHFGDGTRLSIL.

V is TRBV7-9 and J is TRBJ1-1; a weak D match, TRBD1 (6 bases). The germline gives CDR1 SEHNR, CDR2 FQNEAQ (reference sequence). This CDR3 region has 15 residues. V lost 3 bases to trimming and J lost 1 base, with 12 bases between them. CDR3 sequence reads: CASSFSGTSNTEAFF. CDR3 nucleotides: TGTGCCAGCAGCTTTTCCGGGACATCGAACACTGAAGCTTTCTTT.

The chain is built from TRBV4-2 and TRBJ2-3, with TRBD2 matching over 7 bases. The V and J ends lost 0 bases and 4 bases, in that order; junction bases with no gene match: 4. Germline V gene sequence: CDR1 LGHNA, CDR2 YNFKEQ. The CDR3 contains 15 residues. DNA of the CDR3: TGTGCCAGCAGCCAAGATGGGGGGAGGGCAGATACGCAGTATTTT. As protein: CASSQDGGRADTQYF.

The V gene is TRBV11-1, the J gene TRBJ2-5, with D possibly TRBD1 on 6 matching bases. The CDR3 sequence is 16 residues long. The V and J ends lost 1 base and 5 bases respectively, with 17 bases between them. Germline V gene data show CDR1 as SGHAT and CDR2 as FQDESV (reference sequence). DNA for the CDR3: TGTGCCAGCAGCTTAGGGGTAGGGGGTAGTTTGGAGACCCAGTACTTC. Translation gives CASSLGVGGSLETQYF.

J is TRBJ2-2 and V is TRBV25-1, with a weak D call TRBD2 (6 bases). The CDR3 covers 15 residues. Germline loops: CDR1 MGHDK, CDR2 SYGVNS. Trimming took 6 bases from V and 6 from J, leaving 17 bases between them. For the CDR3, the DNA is TGTGCCAGCAGCGCGCGGGGACCGGCGGCCGGGGAGCTGTTTTTT. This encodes CASSARGPAAGELFF.

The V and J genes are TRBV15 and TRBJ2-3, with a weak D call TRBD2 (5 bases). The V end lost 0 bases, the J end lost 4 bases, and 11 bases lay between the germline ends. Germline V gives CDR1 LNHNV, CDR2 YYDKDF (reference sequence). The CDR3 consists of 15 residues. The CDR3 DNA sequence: TGTGCCACCAGCAGAGATCGAGGGAGCCCAGATACGCAGTATTTT. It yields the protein CATSRDRGSPDTQYF.

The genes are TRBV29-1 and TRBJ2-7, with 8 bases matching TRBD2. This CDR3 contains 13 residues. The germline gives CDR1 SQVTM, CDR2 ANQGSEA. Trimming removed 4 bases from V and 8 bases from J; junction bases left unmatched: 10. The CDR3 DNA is TGCAGCGTTGCTCAGCGGGAGCAATCCAAGCAGTACTTC. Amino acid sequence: CSVAQREQSKQYF.

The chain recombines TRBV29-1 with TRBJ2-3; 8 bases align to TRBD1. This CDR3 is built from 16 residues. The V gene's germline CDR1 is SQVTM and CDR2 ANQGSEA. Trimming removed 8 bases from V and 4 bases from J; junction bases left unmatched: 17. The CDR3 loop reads CSLLIRDRIRSDTQYF. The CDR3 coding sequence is TGCAGCCTATTGATCCGGGACAGGATTCGGTCAGATACGCAGTATTTT.

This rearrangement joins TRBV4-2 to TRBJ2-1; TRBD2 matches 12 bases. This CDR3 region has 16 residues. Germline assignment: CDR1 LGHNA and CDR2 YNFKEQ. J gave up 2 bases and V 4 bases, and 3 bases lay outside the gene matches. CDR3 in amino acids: CASSRTSGVTYNEQFF. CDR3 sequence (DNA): TGTGCCAGCAGCCGGACTAGCGGGGTCACCTACAATGAGCAGTTCTTC.

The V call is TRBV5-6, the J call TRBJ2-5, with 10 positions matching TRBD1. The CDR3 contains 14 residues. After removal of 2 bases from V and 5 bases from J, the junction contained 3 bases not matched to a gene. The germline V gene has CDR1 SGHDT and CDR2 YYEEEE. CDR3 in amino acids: CASSFDRGHETQYF. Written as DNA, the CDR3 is TGTGCCAGCAGCTTCGACAGGGGGCACGAGACCCAGTACTTC.

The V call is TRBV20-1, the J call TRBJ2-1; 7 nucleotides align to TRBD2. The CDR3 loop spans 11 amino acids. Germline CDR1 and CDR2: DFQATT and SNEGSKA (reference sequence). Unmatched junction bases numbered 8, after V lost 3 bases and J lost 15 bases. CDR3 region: CSARAGTTRFF. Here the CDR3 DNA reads TGCAGTGCTAGGGCTGGGACTACCCGGTTCTTC.

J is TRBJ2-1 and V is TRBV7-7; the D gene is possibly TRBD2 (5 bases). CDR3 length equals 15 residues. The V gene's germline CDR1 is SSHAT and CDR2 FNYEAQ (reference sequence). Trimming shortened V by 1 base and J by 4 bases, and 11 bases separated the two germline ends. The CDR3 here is CASSLESGEYNEQFF. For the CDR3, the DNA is TGTGCCAGCAGCTTAGAAAGCGGAGAGTACAATGAGCAGTTCTTC.

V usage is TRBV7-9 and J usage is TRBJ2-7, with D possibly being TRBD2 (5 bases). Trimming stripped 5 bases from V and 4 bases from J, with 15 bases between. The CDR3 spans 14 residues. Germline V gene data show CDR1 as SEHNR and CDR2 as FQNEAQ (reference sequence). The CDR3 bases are TGTGCCAGCAGCCTAGGACTGTCTCAATACGAGCAGTACTTC. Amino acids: CASSLGLSQYEQYF.

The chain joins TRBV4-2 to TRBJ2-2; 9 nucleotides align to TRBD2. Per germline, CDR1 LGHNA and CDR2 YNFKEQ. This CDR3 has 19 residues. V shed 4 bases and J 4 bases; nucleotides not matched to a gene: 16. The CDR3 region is CASSPRYSGRTRGTGELFF. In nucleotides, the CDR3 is TGTGCCAGCAGCCCCCGTTACAGCGGGAGGACGCGAGGCACCGGGGAGCTGTTTTTT.

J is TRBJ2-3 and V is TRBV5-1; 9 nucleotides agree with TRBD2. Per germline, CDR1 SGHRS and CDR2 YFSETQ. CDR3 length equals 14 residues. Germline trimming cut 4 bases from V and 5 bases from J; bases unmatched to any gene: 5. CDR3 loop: CASSPLAGKDTQYF. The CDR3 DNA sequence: TGCGCCAGCAGCCCGCTAGCGGGAAAAGATACGCAGTATTTT.

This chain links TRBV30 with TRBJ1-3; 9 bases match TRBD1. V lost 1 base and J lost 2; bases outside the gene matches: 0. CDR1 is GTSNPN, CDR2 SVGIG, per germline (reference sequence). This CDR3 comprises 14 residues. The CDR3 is CAWSGQGAGNTIYF. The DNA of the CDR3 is TGTGCCTGGAGTGGACAGGGGGCTGGAAACACCATATATTTT.

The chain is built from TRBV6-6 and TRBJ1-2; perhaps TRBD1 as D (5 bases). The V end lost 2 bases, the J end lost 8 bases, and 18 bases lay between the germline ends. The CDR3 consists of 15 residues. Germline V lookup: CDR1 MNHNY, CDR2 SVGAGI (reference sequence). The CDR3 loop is CASSYAGEGDLGYTF. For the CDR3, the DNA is TGTGCCAGCAGTTACGCTGGGGAAGGGGACTTAGGCTACACCTTC.

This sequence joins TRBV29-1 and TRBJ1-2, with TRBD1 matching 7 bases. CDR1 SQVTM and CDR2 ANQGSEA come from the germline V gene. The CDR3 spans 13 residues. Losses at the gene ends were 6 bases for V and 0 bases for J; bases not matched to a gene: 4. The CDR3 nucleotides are TGCAGCGTACAGGGGAGGTCTAACTATGGCTACACCTTC. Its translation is CSVQGRSNYGYTF.

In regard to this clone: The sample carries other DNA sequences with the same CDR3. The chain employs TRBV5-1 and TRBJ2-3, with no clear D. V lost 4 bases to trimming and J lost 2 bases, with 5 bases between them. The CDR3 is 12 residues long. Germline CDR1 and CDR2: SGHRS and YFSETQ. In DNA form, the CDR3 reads TGCGCCAGCAGCCATTCCACAGATACGCAGTATTTT. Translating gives CASSHSTDTQYF.

For the CDR3, the DNA is TGTGCCAGCAGCGTTTCAGGGAACACTGAAGCTTTCTTT. Translation gives CASSVSGNTEAFF. The gene calls are TRBV7-9 and TRBJ1-1; the D is unclear. CDR1 SEHNR and CDR2 FQNEAQ come from the germline V gene (reference sequence). The CDR3 is 13 amino acids. Between the trimmed V and J ends, which lost 5 bases and 1 base, there was a span of 8 bases.

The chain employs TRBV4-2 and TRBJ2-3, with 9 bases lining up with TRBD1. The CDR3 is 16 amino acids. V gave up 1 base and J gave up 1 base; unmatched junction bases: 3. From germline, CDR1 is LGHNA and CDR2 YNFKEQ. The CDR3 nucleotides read TGTGCCAGCAGCCAAGGGGACAGGGACGGCACAGATACGCAGTATTTT. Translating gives CASSQGDRDGTDTQYF.

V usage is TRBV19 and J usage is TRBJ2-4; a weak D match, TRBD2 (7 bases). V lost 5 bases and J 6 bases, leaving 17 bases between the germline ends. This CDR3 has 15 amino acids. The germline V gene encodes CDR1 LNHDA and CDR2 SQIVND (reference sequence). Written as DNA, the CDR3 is TGTGCCAGTAGTGTAATCGGGGGGCCGAGAAACATTCAGTACTTC. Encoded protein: CASSVIGGPRNIQYF. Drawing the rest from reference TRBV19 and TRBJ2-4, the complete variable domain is DGGITQSPKYLFRKEGQNVTLSCEQNLNHDAMYWYRQDPGQGLRLIYYSQIVNDFQKGDIAEGYSVSREKKESFPLTVTSAQKNPTAFYLCASSVIGGPRNIQYFGAGTRLSVL.

The CDR3 protein is CASSVEWDRLYSGANVLTF. The CDR3 DNA reads as TGTGCCAGCAGCGTAGAATGGGACAGACTCTACTCTGGGGCCAACGTCCTGACTTTC. The chain employs TRBV9 and TRBJ2-6, with 7 bases identical to TRBD1. The CDR3 totals 19 residues. Trimming cost V 0 bases and J 0 bases; bases outside gene matches: 9. Germline CDR1 is SGDLS and CDR2 is YYNGEE. Complete variable domain (other parts from reference TRBV9 and TRBJ2-6): DSGVTQTPKHLITATGQRVTLRCSPRSGDLSVYWYQQSLDQGLQFLIQYYNGEERAKGNILERFSAQQFPDLHSELNLSSLELGDSALYFCASSVEWDRLYSGANVLTFGAGSRLTVL.

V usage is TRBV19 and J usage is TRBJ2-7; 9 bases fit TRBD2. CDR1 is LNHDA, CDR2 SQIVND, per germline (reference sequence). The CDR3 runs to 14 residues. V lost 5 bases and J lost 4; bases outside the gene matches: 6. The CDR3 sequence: CASSVREGRYEQYF. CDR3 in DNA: TGTGCCAGTAGTGTGCGGGAGGGCCGGTACGAGCAGTACTTC.

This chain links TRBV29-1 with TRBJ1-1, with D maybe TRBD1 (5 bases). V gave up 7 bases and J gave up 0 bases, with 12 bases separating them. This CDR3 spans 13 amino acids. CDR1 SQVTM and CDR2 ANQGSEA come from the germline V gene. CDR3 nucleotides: TGCAGCGCAGCACGACAGCTGAACACTGAAGCTTTCTTT. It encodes CSAARQLNTEAFF.

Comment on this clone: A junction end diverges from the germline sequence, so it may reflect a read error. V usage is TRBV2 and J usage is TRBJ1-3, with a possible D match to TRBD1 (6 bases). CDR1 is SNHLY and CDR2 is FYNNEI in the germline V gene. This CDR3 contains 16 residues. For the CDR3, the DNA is TGTGCCAGCAGCGAAGGGGGGCGGTTCTCTGGAAACACCATATATTTT. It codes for CASSEGGRFSGNTIYF.

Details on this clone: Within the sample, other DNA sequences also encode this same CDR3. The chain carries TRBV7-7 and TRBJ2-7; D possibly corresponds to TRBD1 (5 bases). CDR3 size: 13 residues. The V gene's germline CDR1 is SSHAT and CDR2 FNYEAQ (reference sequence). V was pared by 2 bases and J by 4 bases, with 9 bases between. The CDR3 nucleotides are TGTGCCAGCAGCTTAATGCAGGGATACGAGCAGTACTTC. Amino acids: CASSLMQGYEQYF.

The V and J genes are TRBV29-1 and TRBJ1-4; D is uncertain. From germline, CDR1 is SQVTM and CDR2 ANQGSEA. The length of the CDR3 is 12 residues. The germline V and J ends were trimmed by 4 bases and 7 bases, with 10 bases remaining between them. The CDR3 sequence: CSVGAVGEKLFF. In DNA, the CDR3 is TGCAGCGTTGGGGCCGTAGGTGAAAAACTGTTTTTT.

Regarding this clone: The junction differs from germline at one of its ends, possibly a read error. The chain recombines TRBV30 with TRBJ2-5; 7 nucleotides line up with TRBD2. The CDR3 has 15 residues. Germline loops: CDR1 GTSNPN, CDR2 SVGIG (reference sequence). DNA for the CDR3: TGTGCCGGGAGCCTCTTTAGCGGGCCGGGGGAGACCCAGTACTTC. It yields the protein CAGSLFSGPGETQYF.